The present T cell receptor beta chain was sequenced within a study of T-cell memory formation after mild COVID-19. On this clonotype: What it binds is not known.

TCRdb re-called the 5' RACE reads through MiXCR, storing one row per CDR3 protein. The sample contains some 410,000 distinct CDR3 sequences, 20% to 30% of which appear only once. CDR3 length: 15 residues. Germline lookup yields CDR1 SGHVS and CDR2 FQNEAQ. V lost 1 base and J 4 bases, leaving 11 bases between the germline ends. Overall study findings and caveats: Clones that contracted from day 15 to 85 were balanced CD4/CD8, while later expanders leaned CD4+. Clones which contracted sat mainly in CM and EM if CD4+, and in EMRA if CD8+.

Sequencing input: PBMCs or a T cell subset sorted from them (not recorded which). The rearrangement links TRBV7-8 to TRBJ1-5; D not certain. The clonotype was recovered from an adult woman who had mild COVID-19 (a few samples of this study predate the infection). Cell type and time point are not known. CDR3 DNA: TGTGCCAGCAGCTTAGTGTTAGACATTAATCAGCCCCAGCATTTT. Translation gives CASSLVLDINQPQHF.